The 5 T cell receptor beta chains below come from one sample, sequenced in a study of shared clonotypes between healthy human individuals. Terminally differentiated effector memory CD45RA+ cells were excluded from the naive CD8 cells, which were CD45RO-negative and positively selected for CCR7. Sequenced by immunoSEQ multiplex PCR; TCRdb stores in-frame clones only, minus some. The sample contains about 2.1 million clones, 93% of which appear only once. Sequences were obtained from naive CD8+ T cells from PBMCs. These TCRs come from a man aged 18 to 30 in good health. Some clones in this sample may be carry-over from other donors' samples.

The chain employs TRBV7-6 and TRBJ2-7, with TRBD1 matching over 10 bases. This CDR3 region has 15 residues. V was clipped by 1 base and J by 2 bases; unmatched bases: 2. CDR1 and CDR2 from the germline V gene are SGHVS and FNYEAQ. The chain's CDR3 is CASSLGTGGTYEQYF. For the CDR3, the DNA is TGTGCCAGCAGCTTAGGGACAGGGGGTACCTACGAGCAGTACTTC.

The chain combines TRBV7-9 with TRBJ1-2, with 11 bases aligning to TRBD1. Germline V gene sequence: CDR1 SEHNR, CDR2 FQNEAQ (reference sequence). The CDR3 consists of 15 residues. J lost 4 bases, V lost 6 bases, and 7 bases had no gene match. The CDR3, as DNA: TGTGCCAGCAGTTCCCGGACAGGGGGCATCTATGGCTACACCTTC. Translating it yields CASSSRTGGIYGYTF.

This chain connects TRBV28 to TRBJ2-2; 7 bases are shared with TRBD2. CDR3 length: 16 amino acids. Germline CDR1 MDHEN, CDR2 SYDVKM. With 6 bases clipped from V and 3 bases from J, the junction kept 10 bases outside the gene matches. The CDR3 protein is CASSPPGSGYTGELFF. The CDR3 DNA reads TGTGCCAGCAGCCCCCCGGGTAGCGGGTACACCGGGGAGCTGTTTTTT.

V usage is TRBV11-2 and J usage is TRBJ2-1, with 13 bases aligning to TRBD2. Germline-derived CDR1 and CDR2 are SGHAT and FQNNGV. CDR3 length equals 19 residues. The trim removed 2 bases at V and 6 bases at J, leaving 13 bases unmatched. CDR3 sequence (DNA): TGTGCCAGCAGCTTAACCCTGACTAGCGGGAGGCGCTCAGGCAATGAGCAGTTCTTC. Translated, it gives CASSLTLTSGRRSGNEQFF.

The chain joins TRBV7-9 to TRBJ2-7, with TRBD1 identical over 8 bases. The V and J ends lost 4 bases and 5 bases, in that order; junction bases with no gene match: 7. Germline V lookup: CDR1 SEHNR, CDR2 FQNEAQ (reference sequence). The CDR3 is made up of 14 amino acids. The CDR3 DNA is TGTGCCAGCAGCTATCAGGGGGCGATCCACGAGCAGTACTTC. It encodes CASSYQGAIHEQYF.